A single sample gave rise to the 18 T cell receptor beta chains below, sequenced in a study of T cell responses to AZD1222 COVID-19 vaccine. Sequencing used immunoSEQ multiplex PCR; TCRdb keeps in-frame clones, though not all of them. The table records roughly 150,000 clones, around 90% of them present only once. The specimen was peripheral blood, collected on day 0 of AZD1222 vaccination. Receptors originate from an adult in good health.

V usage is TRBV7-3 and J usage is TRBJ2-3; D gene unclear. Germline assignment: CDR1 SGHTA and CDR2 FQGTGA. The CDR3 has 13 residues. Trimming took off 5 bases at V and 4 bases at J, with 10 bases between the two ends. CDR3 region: CASSLRFADTQYF. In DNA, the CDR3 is TGTGCCAGCAGCCTCCGGTTCGCAGATACGCAGTATTTT.

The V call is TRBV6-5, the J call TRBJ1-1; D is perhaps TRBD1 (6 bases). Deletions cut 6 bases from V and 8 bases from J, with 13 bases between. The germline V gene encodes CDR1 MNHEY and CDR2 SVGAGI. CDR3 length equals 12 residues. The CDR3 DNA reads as TGTGCCAGCAGAGGGGGTTTAGGAGAAGCTTTCTTT. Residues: CASRGGLGEAFF.

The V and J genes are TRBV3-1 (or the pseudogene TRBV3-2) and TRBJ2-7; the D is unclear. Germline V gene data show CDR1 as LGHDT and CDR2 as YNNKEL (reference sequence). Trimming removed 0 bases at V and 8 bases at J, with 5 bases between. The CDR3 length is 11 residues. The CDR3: CASSQDMQQYF. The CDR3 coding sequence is TGTGCCAGCAGCCAAGATATGCAGCAGTACTTC.

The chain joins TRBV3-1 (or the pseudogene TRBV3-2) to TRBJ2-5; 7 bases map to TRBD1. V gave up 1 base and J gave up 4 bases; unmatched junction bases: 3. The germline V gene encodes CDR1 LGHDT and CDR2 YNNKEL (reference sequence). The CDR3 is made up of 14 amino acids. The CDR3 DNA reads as TGTGCCAGCAGCCAAGGGGCAGGGGGAGAGACCCAGTACTTC. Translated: CASSQGAGGETQYF.

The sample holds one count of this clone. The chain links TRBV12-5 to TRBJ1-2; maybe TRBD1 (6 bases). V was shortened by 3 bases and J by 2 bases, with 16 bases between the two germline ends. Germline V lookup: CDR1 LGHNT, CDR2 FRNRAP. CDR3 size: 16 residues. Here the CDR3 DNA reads TGTGCTAGTGGTTTAATACGACAGGTGAAAAACTATGGCTACACCTTC. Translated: CASGLIRQVKNYGYTF. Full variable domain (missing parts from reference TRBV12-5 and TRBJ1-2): DARVTQTPRHKVTEMGQEVTMRCQPILGHNTVFWYRQTMMQGLELLAYFRNRAPLDDSGMPKDRFSAEMPDATLATLKIQPSEPRDSAVYFCASGLIRQVKNYGYTFGSGTRLTVV.

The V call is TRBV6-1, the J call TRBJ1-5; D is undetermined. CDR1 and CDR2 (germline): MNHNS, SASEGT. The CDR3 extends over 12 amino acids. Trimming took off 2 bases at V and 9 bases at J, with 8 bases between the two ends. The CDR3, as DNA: TGTGCCAGCAGTGAAAGGGTGGGGCCCCAGCATTTT. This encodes CASSERVGPQHF.

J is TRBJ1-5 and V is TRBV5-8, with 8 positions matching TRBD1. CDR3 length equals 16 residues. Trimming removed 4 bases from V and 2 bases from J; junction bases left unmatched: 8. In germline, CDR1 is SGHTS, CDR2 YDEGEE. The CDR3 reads CASSKVQGVGNQPQHF. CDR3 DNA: TGTGCCAGCAGCAAGGTACAGGGGGTGGGCAATCAGCCCCAGCATTTT.

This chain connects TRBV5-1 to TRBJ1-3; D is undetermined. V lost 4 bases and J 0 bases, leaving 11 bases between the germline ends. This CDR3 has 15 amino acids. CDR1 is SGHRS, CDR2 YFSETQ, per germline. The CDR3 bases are TGCGCCAGCAGCCGGGAGGGAAGCTCTGGAAACACCATATATTTT. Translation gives CASSREGSSGNTIYF.

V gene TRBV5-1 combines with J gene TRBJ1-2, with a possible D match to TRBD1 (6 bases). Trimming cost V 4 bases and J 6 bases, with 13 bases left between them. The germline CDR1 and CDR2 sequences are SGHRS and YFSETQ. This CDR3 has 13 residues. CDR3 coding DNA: TGCGCCAGCAGCCCGGACGGACAGAATGGCTACACCTTC. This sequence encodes CASSPDGQNGYTF. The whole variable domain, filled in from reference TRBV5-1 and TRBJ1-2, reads KAGVTQTPRYLIKTRGQQVTLSCSPISGHRSVSWYQQTPGQGLQFLFEYFSETQRNKGNFPGRFSGRQFSNSRSEMNVSTLELGDSALYLCASSPDGQNGYTFGSGTRLTVV.

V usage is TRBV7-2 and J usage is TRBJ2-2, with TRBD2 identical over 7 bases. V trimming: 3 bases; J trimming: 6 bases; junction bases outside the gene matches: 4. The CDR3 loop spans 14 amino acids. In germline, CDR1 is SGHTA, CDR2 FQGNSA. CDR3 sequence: CASSFREGSGELFF. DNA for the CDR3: TGTGCCAGCAGCTTCAGGGAGGGTTCCGGGGAGCTGTTTTTT.

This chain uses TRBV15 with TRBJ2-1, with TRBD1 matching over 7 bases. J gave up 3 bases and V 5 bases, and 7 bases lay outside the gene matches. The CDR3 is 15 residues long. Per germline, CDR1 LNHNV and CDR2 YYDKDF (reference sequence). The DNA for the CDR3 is TGTGCCACCAGCCCCCAGACAGGGTACTACAATGAGCAGTTCTTC. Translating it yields CATSPQTGYYNEQFF. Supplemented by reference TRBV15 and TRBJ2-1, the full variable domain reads DAMVIQNPRYQVTQFGKPVTLSCSQTLNHNVMYWYQQKSSQAPKLLFHYYDKDFNNEADTPDNFQSRRPNTSFCFLDIRSPGLGDTAMYLCATSPQTGYYNEQFFGPGTRLTVL.

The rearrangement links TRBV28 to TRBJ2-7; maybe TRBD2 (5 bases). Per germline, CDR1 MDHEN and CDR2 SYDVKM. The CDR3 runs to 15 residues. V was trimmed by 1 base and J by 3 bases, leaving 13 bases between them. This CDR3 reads CASSLSGGPNYEQYF. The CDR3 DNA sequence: TGTGCCAGCAGTTTATCCGGCGGGCCGAACTACGAGCAGTACTTC.

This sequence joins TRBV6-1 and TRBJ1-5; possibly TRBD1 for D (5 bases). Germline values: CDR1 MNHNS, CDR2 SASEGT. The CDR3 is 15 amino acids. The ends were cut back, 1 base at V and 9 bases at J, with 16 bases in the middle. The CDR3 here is CASSEGGPGLGPQHF. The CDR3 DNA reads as TGTGCCAGCAGTGAAGGGGGCCCTGGCCTGGGGCCCCAGCATTTT.

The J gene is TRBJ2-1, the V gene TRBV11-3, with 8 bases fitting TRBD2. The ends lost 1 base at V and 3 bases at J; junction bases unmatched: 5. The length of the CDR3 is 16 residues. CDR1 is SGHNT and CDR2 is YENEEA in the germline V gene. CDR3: CASSLGLTSGYNEQFF. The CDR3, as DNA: TGTGCCAGCAGCTTAGGTCTTACTAGCGGCTACAATGAGCAGTTCTTC.

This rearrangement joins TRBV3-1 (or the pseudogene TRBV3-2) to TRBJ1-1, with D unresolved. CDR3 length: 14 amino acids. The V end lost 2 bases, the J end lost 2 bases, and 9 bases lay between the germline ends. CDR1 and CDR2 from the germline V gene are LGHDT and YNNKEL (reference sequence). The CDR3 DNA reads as TGTGCCAGCAGCCAAATGACGGTTAACACTGAAGCTTTCTTT. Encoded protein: CASSQMTVNTEAFF.

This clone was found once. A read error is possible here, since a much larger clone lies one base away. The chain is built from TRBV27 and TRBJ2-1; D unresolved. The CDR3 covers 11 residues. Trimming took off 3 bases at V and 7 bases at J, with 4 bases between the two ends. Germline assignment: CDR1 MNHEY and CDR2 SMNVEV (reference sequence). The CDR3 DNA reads TGTGCCAGCAGTTTTGGTAATGAGCAGTTCTTC. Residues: CASSFGNEQFF.

The CDR3 protein is CASSRETQYF. The CDR3 DNA sequence: TGTGCCAGCAGCCGGGAGACCCAGTACTTC. V usage is TRBV5-5 and J usage is TRBJ2-5; no firm D call. Trimming stripped 4 bases from V and 5 bases from J, with 3 bases between. This CDR3 is 10 amino acids long. The germline V gene encodes CDR1 SGHKS and CDR2 YYEKEE (reference sequence). Full variable domain (outside the CDR3, taken from reference TRBV5-5 and TRBJ2-5): DAGVTQSPTHLIKTRGQQVTLRCSPISGHKSVSWYQQVLGQGPQFIFQYYEKEERGRGNFPDRFSARQFPNYSSELNVNALLLGDSALYLCASSRETQYFGPGTRLLVL.

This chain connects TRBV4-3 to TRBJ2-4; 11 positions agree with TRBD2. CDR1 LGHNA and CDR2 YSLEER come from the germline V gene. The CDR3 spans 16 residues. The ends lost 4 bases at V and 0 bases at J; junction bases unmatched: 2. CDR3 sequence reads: CASSPGLAGAKNIQYF. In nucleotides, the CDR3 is TGCGCCAGCAGCCCCGGACTAGCGGGAGCCAAAAACATTCAGTACTTC.